This note documents a single T cell receptor beta chain sequence. This clone was observed a single time. The clone's antigen remains unknown. No base quality values were provided; no much bigger clone lies one nucleotide off. These data belong to a study of blood T cell repertoires in COVID-19 (TCRdb year 2020). About the study as a whole: Collaborator samples came from the United States, Italy and Spain and covered acute and convalescent phases of COVID-19. A de-identified subject ID, COVID-19 status, age in years and sex were almost always included in the sample metadata. HLA class I and class II types, where available, came from metadata supplied by the sample provider rather than from assay-based typing. A freely available public database, intended as a resource for researchers studying the immune response to SARS-CoV-2, is where the repertoires were released. Deeply sampled blood TCRbeta repertoires from subjects exposed to, actively infected with, or recovered from COVID-19 were included in the dataset. The prospective study material was composed of cDNA or gDNA derived from T cells, B-cell-depleted T cells, or PBMCs. The samples were drawn from the first 160 participants of the ongoing ImmuneRACE study and from some 1,300 subjects provided by 6 global collaborators.

One collaborating source in Seattle enrolled patients while the patients were actively infected and followed the patients over time throughout the course of disease. Whole blood was collected in K2EDTA tubes by collaborating institutions according to the institutions' own protocols. For TCRbeta analysis, collaborators shipped samples as frozen whole blood, isolated PBMCs, or DNA extracted from either of those sample types. TCRbeta CDR3 regions were amplified from genomic DNA using the immunoSEQ Assay, a bias-controlled multiplex PCR. As for the authors' bioinformatics: The number of nucleated cells in each sample was estimated by amplification of reference gene primers within the assay. To quantify the absolute abundance of each unique TCRbeta CDR3 rearrangement, sequence reads were collapsed and filtered. Productive Simpson clonality was computed per sample as the square root of Simpson's diversity index over productive rearrangements. Here the immuneACCESS table is served through TCRdb, limited to in-frame sequences with V and J called. Missing clones are a known gap in these copies; in checked studies unresolved V genes cover under half, and the rest lacks a known reason. D and trimming were read from the DNA, whereas the V and J calls and clone size are those reported in that table. Counted in this sample were 250,000 to 350,000 clones; 90% to 95% of them appeared once. Of the sample, 2% to 2.5% falls within the top ten clones.

Looking up the germline V gene yields CDR1 KGHDR and CDR2 SFDVKD. The CDR3 holds 16 amino acids from the cysteine to the phenylalanine. Only CDR3 DNA remains: 48 bases, in frame from the first base. The V end loses 4 bases and the J end loses 1 base, and a stretch of 13 bases separates them. What the research found in general, with its limitations: Clinical and demographic metadata were provided uncurated, with the amount varying by source and participant.

The receptor comes from a woman younger than 45 with COVID-19, enrolled during active disease. The sequenced sample consisted of peripheral blood. The V and J genes are TRBV24-1 and TRBJ2-1; the D segment could be TRBD1, given 6 matching bases. The nucleotide sequence reads TGTGCCACCAGTGACCCCGGGACATCTTCCTACAATGAGCAGTTCTTC. The resulting protein is CATSDPGTSSYNEQFF.